These T cell receptor beta chains were read from a single sample in a study of T cells in Graves' hyperthyroidism and ophthalmopathy. TCRdb recomputed calls from the multiplex PCR reads with MiXCR, one row per CDR3 protein. The data hold 530,000 or so distinct CDR3 sequences, with about a sixth observed a single time. Sequenced: blood. Every receptor here comes from a woman younger than 30 with Graves' ophthalmopathy. Each CDR3 is given with its conserved first and last residue. The order of the fields is J gene, V gene, D gene, clone size, CDR3 length, CDR3 protein, CDR3 DNA. The D gene is left open where the match is weak. Size tells how often a clone was seen (once, few, many) or the class of an expanded clone, and some rows leave it out.

J: TRBJ1-4
V: TRBV6-1
D: TRBD1
size: -
length: 18
CDR3: CASSHEADRTDRNEKLFF
DNA: TGTGCCAGCAGCCACGAGGCGGACAGGACTGACCGAAATGAAAAACTGTTTTTT

J: TRBJ2-2
V: TRBV24-1
D: -
size: many
length: 18
CDR3: CATSDLWAQGPNTGELFF
DNA: TGTGCCACCAGTGATTTATGGGCCCAGGGGCCTAACACCGGGGAGCTGTTTTTT

J: TRBJ1-1
V: TRBV7-3
D: -
size: -
length: 13
CDR3: CASSDGLGTEAFF
DNA: TGTGCCAGCAGCGATGGACTCGGGACCGAAGCTTTCTTT

J: TRBJ1-1
V: TRBV29-1
D: -
size: few
length: 16
CDR3: CSVEGSDDPWATEAFF
DNA: TGCAGCGTTGAAGGGTCCGACGACCCTTGGGCCACTGAAGCTTTCTTT

J: TRBJ1-6
V: TRBV6-1
D: TRBD1
size: -
length: 14
CDR3: CASSRDSDYSPLHF
DNA: TGTGCCAGCAGCCGGGACAGTGATTATTCACCCCTCCACTTT

J: TRBJ2-3
V: TRBV5-1
D: -
size: many
length: 15
CDR3: CASSLARPGVDTQYF
DNA: TGCGCCAGCAGCTTGGCCCGACCCGGGGTAGATACGCAGTATTTT

J: TRBJ1-6
V: TRBV27
D: -
size: many
length: 14
CDR3: CASRLETGNSPLHF
DNA: TGTGCCAGCCGACTCGAGACAGGCAATTCACCCCTCCACTTT

J: TRBJ2-7
V: TRBV7-2
D: -
size: many
length: 13
CDR3: CASSLGRKYEQYF
DNA: TGTGCCAGCAGCTTAGGCAGAAAATACGAGCAGTACTTC

J: TRBJ2-7
V: TRBV28
D: TRBD1
size: -
length: 15
CDR3: CASSFRRTGGYEQYF
DNA: TGTGCCAGCAGTTTCCGGCGGACAGGGGGCTACGAGCAGTACTTC

J: TRBJ2-4
V: TRBV6-5
D: TRBD2
size: -
length: 13
CDR3: CASSYGEGNIQYF
DNA: TGTGCCAGCAGTTACGGGGAGGGAAACATTCAGTACTTC

J: TRBJ1-1
V: TRBV28
D: -
size: many
length: 14
CDR3: CASSPIDVNTEAFF
DNA: TGTGCCAGCAGCCCTATTGATGTGAACACTGAAGCTTTCTTT

J: TRBJ2-1
V: TRBV7-2
D: TRBD2
size: many
length: 15
CDR3: CASSWTSGAYNEQFF
DNA: TGTGCCAGCAGCTGGACTAGCGGAGCGTACAATGAGCAGTTCTTC

J: TRBJ2-1
V: TRBV20-1
D: -
size: many
length: 16
CDR3: CSARDPRGDSYNEQFF
DNA: TGCAGTGCTAGAGACCCCCGTGGGGACTCCTACAATGAGCAGTTCTTC

J: TRBJ1-2
V: TRBV11-2
D: -
size: many
length: 13
CDR3: CASYKGGEYGYTF
DNA: TGTGCCAGCTACAAGGGCGGGGAGTATGGCTACACCTTC

J: TRBJ2-7
V: TRBV11-2
D: -
size: many
length: 14
CDR3: CASSLRAGTYEQYF
DNA: TGTGCCAGCAGCTTAAGGGCAGGGACCTACGAGCAGTACTTC

J: TRBJ2-2
V: TRBV11-1
D: -
size: many
length: 13
CDR3: CASSESRTGELFF
DNA: TGTGCCAGCAGCGAATCTAGAACCGGGGAGCTGTTTTTT

J: TRBJ2-2
V: TRBV11-1
D: TRBD1
size: -
length: 15
CDR3: CASSRRQGRTGELFF
DNA: TGTGCCAGCAGCCGGCGACAGGGACGAACCGGGGAGCTGTTTTTT

J: TRBJ2-7
V: TRBV28
D: TRBD2
size: many
length: 15
CDR3: CASSHGLARTYEQYF
DNA: TGTGCCAGCAGTCACGGACTAGCTCGAACCTACGAGCAGTACTTC

J: TRBJ2-1
V: TRBV20-1
D: -
size: many
length: 10
CDR3: CSAKLNEQFF
DNA: TGCAGTGCTAAGTTGAATGAGCAGTTCTTC

J: TRBJ2-7
V: TRBV12-3/TRBV12-4
D: -
size: many
length: 12
CDR3: CASSLTAGEQYF
DNA: TGTGCCAGCAGTTTAACTGCTGGCGAGCAGTACTTC

J: TRBJ2-5
V: TRBV28
D: -
size: few
length: 16
CDR3: CASSLSYNRAEETQYF
DNA: TGTGCCAGCAGTTTATCGTATAACAGGGCGGAGGAGACCCAGTACTTC

J: TRBJ1-1
V: TRBV12-3/TRBV12-4
D: TRBD1
size: many
length: 14
CDR3: CASSANRGGTEAFF
DNA: TGTGCCAGCAGTGCCAACAGGGGGGGCACTGAAGCTTTCTTT

J: TRBJ2-1
V: TRBV4-1
D: TRBD2
size: many
length: 15
CDR3: CASSQAGLGVNEQFF
DNA: TGCGCCAGCAGCCAAGCTGGACTAGGGGTAAATGAGCAGTTCTTC

J: TRBJ1-5
V: TRBV20-1
D: -
size: many
length: 12
CDR3: CSARTSNQPQHF
DNA: TGCAGTGCTAGAACAAGCAATCAGCCCCAGCATTTT

J: TRBJ2-1
V: TRBV12-3/TRBV12-4
D: TRBD2
size: many
length: 19
CDR3: CASSLTGLAGEVSYNEQFF
DNA: TGTGCCAGCAGCTTAACGGGACTAGCGGGGGAGGTGTCCTACAATGAGCAGTTCTTC